The 26 T cell receptor beta chains below were found in one sample sequenced in a study of Graves' ophthalmopathy and Graves' hyperthyroidism. Beta-chain TCR CDR3 regions were amplified from RNA transcripts. First-round RT-PCR with HTBI primers preceded a second-round multiplex PCR. TCRdb re-called the multiplex PCR reads through MiXCR, storing one row per CDR3 protein. This table holds about 1.1 million distinct CDR3 sequences, about 35% found once. Sequencing used peripheral blood or thyroid tissue (not recorded which). These receptors were taken from an adult man with Graves' hyperthyroidism.

The V and J genes are TRBV29-1 and TRBJ1-1, with D uncertain. V gave up 8 bases and J gave up 1 base, with 8 bases separating them. From germline, CDR1 is SQVTM and CDR2 ANQGSEA. The CDR3 runs 11 residues. The CDR3 DNA reads as TGCAGCTTGGTCGGGAACACTGAAGCTTTCTTT. Translated, it gives CSLVGNTEAFF.

This clonotype turned up a few times. The rearrangement uses TRBV10-3 and TRBJ1-2; no firm D call. Germline loops: CDR1 ENHRY, CDR2 SYGVKD. This CDR3 is built from 16 residues. V lost 6 bases to trimming and J lost 7 bases, with 24 bases between them. CDR3 sequence: CAIRDTSGQPSGGYTF. The CDR3 DNA follows: TGTGCCATCAGAGACACTAGCGGGCAGCCTTCGGGTGGCTACACCTTC.

The V and J genes are TRBV11-2 and TRBJ2-2, with D possibly being TRBD1 or TRBD2 (5 bases each). Trimming pared 3 bases from V and 1 base from J, leaving 9 bases between. Germline V gene sequence: CDR1 SGHAT, CDR2 FQNNGV. The CDR3 has 15 amino acids. The DNA for the CDR3 is TGTGCCAGCAGCTTCGGGACCAAGAACACCGGGGAGCTGTTTTTT. It codes for CASSFGTKNTGELFF.

Of note for this clonotype: This may be a read error: a much more frequent sequence differs by one nucleotide. The CDR3: CSVVDLDREETQYF. The DNA of the CDR3 is TGCAGCGTTGTAGATCTTGACAGGGAAGAGACCCAGTACTTC. The J gene is TRBJ2-5, the V gene TRBV29-1; TRBD1 aligns across 7 bases. Germline CDR1 is SQVTM and CDR2 is ANQGSEA. Unmatched junction bases numbered 8, after V lost 4 bases and J lost 3 bases. The CDR3 covers 14 residues.

In its sample, this clonotype was seen many times. V usage is TRBV25-1 and J usage is TRBJ1-1, with D perhaps TRBD1 (5 bases). Deletions cut 3 bases from V and 4 bases from J, with 15 bases between. Germline loops: CDR1 MGHDK, CDR2 SYGVNS. This CDR3 spans 15 amino acids. The CDR3 DNA reads TGTGCCAGCAGTGATCGGGGGTCCTTTCTCACTGAAGCTTTCTTT. This sequence encodes CASSDRGSFLTEAFF.

Only a few counts were recorded for this clonotype. The rearrangement joins TRBV7-9 to TRBJ2-7, with D possibly matching TRBD1 (6 bases). The CDR3 contains 15 residues. Trimming shortened V by 8 bases and J by 4 bases, and 21 bases separated the two germline ends. Germline V CDR1 and CDR2: SEHNR, FQNEAQ (reference sequence). Here the CDR3 reads CASERGSIRGYEQYF. The CDR3, as DNA: TGTGCCAGCGAGAGGGGGAGCATACGCGGTTACGAGCAGTACTTC.

As to this clonotype: Since a much larger clone is just one base distant, this may be a read error. The V and J genes are TRBV10-3 and TRBJ2-7, with D possibly being TRBD1 (5 bases). V lost 0 bases to trimming and J lost 2 bases, with 20 bases between them. The germline V gene encodes CDR1 ENHRY and CDR2 SYGVKD. This CDR3 has 18 amino acids. CDR3 nucleotides: TGTGCCATCAGTGAGTCGAAAGGGGTCGGAACGGGCCCCTACGAGCAGTACTTC. Amino acid sequence: CAISESKGVGTGPYEQYF.

As concerns this clonotype: A read error may explain this, as a much larger clone is one base away. It is likely a read error, because the conserved phenylalanine at the end of the CDR3 is missing. CDR3 sequence (DNA): TGTGCCAGCAGCCCCGGCCCCGCCTACGAGCAGTACCTC. This sequence encodes CASSPGPAYEQYL. This rearrangement joins TRBV2 to TRBJ2-7; no clear D gene. Germline CDR1 and CDR2: SNHLY and FYNNEI. The CDR3 consists of 13 residues. Trimming removed 6 bases at V and 2 bases at J, with 11 bases between.

This clonotype was seen many times. The J gene is TRBJ2-2, the V gene TRBV7-9, with 7 bases lining up with TRBD2. This CDR3 region has 15 residues. Germline V gives CDR1 SEHNR, CDR2 FQNEAQ (reference sequence). J gave up 4 bases and V 8 bases, and 10 bases lay outside the gene matches. CDR3 residues: CASVPPAGATGELFF. CDR3 nucleotide sequence: TGTGCCAGCGTCCCCCCCGCGGGAGCCACCGGGGAGCTGTTTTTT. Drawing the rest from reference TRBV7-9 and TRBJ2-2, the complete variable domain is DTGVSQNPRHKITKRGQNVTFRCDPISEHNRLYWYRQTLGQGPEFLTYFQNEAQLEKSRLLSDRFSAERPKGSFSTLEIQRTEQGDSAMYLCASVPPAGATGELFFGEGSRLTVL.

This clonotype has ten or more counts. This rearrangement joins TRBV9 to TRBJ1-3; TRBD1 aligns across 7 bases. This CDR3 spans 15 amino acids. Germline V gene data show CDR1 as SGDLS and CDR2 as YYNGEE. Losses at the gene ends were 3 bases for V and 4 bases for J; bases not matched to a gene: 7. CDR3 sequence reads: CASSGTRDSGNTIYF. CDR3 DNA: TGTGCCAGCAGCGGGACCCGGGACAGCGGAAACACCATATATTTT.

This clonotype was seen a single time. The chain links TRBV14 to TRBJ1-1; D is uncertain. Germline V lookup: CDR1 SGHDN, CDR2 FVKESK. Trimming shortened V by 8 bases and J by 3 bases, and 13 bases separated the two germline ends. The CDR3 consists of 13 residues. The CDR3 is CASDWDGYTEAFF. In DNA form, the CDR3 reads TGTGCCAGCGACTGGGATGGTTACACTGAAGCTTTCTTT.

This clonotype has ten or more counts. The chain uses TRBV2 and TRBJ2-2; 12 bases are a match to TRBD1. Germline CDR1 reads SNHLY; CDR2 reads FYNNEI. V was pared by 5 bases and J by 6 bases, with 4 bases of the junction left unmatched. This CDR3 comprises 15 residues. For the CDR3, the DNA is TGTGCCAGCAGTCCGGGGACAGGGGGCCCCGGGGAGCTGTTTTTT. Amino acid sequence: CASSPGTGGPGELFF. Full variable domain (missing parts from reference TRBV2 and TRBJ2-2): EPEVTQTPSHQVTQMGQEVILRCVPISNHLYFYWYRQILGQKVEFLVSFYNNEISEKSEIFDDQFSVERPDGSNFTLKIRSTKLEDSAMYFCASSPGTGGPGELFFGEGSRLTVL.

A remark on this clonotype: Without the conserved terminal phenylalanine or tryptophan, this CDR3 likely stems from a read error. The chain carries TRBV4-3 and TRBJ2-5; 9 positions agree with TRBD2. V trimming: 0 bases; J trimming: 2 bases; junction bases outside the gene matches: 4. The germline V gene has CDR1 LGHNA and CDR2 YSLEER. CDR3 length: 16 residues. The CDR3 region is CASSQDLSGGQETQYL. The CDR3 DNA reads as TGCGCCAGCAGCCAAGATTTGAGCGGGGGGCAAGAGACCCAGTACCTC.

The genes are TRBV7-3 and TRBJ2-2; TRBD1 matches 8 bases. The length of the CDR3 is 16 residues. The V gene's germline CDR1 is SGHTA and CDR2 FQGTGA. V lost 5 bases to trimming and J lost 9 bases; unmatched junction nucleotides: 14. This CDR3 reads CASSDWTGMILRELFF. The CDR3 DNA is TGTGCCAGCAGCGATTGGACAGGGATGATTCTACGGGAGCTGTTTTTT.

This clonotype has ten or more counts. The genes are TRBV7-9 and TRBJ1-2; D is uncertain. The V end was cut by 5 bases, the J end by 3 bases, with 10 bases between. The CDR3 is 13 amino acids. From germline, CDR1 is SEHNR and CDR2 FQNEAQ (reference sequence). The CDR3 protein is CASSHKGYYGYTF. CDR3 bases: TGTGCCAGCAGCCATAAGGGATACTATGGCTACACCTTC.

The V and J genes are TRBV19 and TRBJ1-5; a weak D match, TRBD1 (5 bases). This CDR3 contains 15 residues. V lost 5 bases and J 8 bases, leaving 19 bases between the germline ends. Germline V gives CDR1 LNHDA, CDR2 SQIVND (reference sequence). The CDR3 DNA sequence: TGTGCCAGTAGTCCACGAGCGGGACGCAGGGAGCCCCAGCATTTT. Its protein is CASSPRAGRREPQHF.

The sample holds a few counts of this clonotype. The gene calls are TRBV6-5 and TRBJ2-7; D unclear. The germline V and J ends were trimmed by 2 bases and 6 bases, with 5 bases remaining between them. The CDR3 consists of 11 residues. Germline lookup yields CDR1 MNHEY and CDR2 SVGAGI. CDR3 coding DNA: TGTGCCAGCAGTTACGGGATCGAGCAGTACTTC. This encodes CASSYGIEQYF.

The chain is built from TRBV7-2 and TRBJ1-1; no definite D call. Germline values: CDR1 SGHTA, CDR2 FQGNSA. V was pared by 5 bases and J by 9 bases, with 13 bases between. The CDR3 covers 12 residues. CDR3 DNA: TGTGCCAGCAGCCCCAGGAGGCCCCAAGCTTTCTTT. Amino acid sequence: CASSPRRPQAFF.

The chain couples TRBV20-1 to TRBJ2-1, with a tentative D call TRBD2 (5 bases). The ends were cut back, 4 bases at V and 6 bases at J, with 10 bases in the middle. CDR1 and CDR2 (germline): DFQATT, SNEGSKA (reference sequence). CDR3 length equals 12 residues. CDR3 loop: CSANGVRNEQFF. CDR3 sequence (DNA): TGCAGTGCTAACGGGGTGCGCAATGAGCAGTTCTTC.

This clonotype has a single count. V is TRBV7-9 and J is TRBJ2-7; D not certain. Per the germline V gene, CDR1 is SEHNR and CDR2 is FQNEAQ (reference sequence). The CDR3 covers 13 residues. V lost 7 bases and J 3 bases, leaving 13 bases between the germline ends. Written as DNA, the CDR3 is TGTGCCAGCACCAAAAGCAGGAACTACGAGCAGTACTTC. This sequence encodes CASTKSRNYEQYF.

This clonotype was recorded many times. The chain recombines TRBV20-1 with TRBJ1-4; D possibly corresponds to TRBD1 (5 bases). The CDR3 is made up of 13 amino acids. Trimming cost V 6 bases and J 8 bases, with 16 bases left between them. Germline CDR1 reads DFQATT; CDR2 reads SNEGSKA (reference sequence). CDR3: CSATDNTKEKLFF. Here the CDR3 DNA reads TGCAGTGCAACGGACAATACGAAGGAAAAACTGTTTTTT.

This clonotype came up many times. This chain links TRBV25-1 with TRBJ2-7; weak D call: TRBD2 (6 bases). This CDR3 region has 14 residues. V lost 6 bases and J lost 7, with 19 bases in between. Germline-derived CDR1 and CDR2 are MGHDK and SYGVNS. The CDR3 DNA reads as TGTGCCAGCAGCCCCGTGGGGGGTCGGGAGGAGCAGTACTTC. Its translation: CASSPVGGREEQYF.

This clonotype was detected ten times or more. The CDR3 spells CASSLPRERAQETQYF. As DNA, the CDR3 is TGCGCCAGCAGCCTTCCCCGGGAGAGGGCCCAAGAGACCCAGTACTTC. This chain uses TRBV5-1 with TRBJ2-5, with D tentatively TRBD2 (6 bases). Trimming cost V 4 bases and J 1 base, with 17 bases left between them. The CDR3 loop spans 16 amino acids. Germline-derived CDR1 and CDR2 are SGHRS and YFSETQ.

V is TRBV11-2 and J is TRBJ1-2, with D possibly TRBD1 on 6 matching bases. The CDR3 is 14 amino acids. Trimming pared 5 bases from V and 4 bases from J, leaving 14 bases between. Germline lookup yields CDR1 SGHAT and CDR2 FQNNGV. CDR3 coding DNA: TGTGCCAGCAGCATGAGCGGACAGACCTATGGCTACACCTTC. It specifies CASSMSGQTYGYTF.

The chain carries TRBV2 and TRBJ1-5, with a tentative D call TRBD1 (6 bases). In germline, CDR1 is SNHLY, CDR2 FYNNEI. V lost 7 bases and J 0 bases, leaving 13 bases between the germline ends. The CDR3 contains 15 residues. CDR3 in amino acids: CASTRTEYSNQPQHF. The CDR3 bases are TGTGCCAGCACTAGGACAGAGTATAGCAATCAGCCCCAGCATTTT.

The V call is TRBV10-3, the J call TRBJ2-7, with 7 bases matching TRBD2. Germline V gives CDR1 ENHRY, CDR2 SYGVKD. The J segment lost 0 bases and the V segment lost 11 bases, leaving 4 bases of the junction unmatched. The CDR3 is 12 amino acids. This chain's CDR3 is CAAGRSSYEQYF. The DNA of the CDR3 is TGTGCCGCCGGGAGGAGCTCCTACGAGCAGTACTTC.